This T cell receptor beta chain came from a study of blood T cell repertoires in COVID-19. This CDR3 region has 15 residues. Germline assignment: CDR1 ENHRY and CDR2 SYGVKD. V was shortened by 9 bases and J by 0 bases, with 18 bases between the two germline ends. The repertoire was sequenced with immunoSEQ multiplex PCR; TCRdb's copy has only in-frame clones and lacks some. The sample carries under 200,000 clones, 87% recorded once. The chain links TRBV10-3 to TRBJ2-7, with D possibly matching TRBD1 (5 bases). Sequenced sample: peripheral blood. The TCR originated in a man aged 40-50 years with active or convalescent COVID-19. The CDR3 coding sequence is TGTGCCATTAGGGGTGTGGGGTCCACCTCCTACGAGCAGTACTTC. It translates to CAIRGVGSTSYEQYF.